This T cell receptor (beta chain) was sequenced during a study of blood T cell repertoires in COVID-19. Study overall: Sources were T cells, B-cell-depleted T cells, or PBMCs; the material itself was cDNA or gDNA.

The V and J ends lost 6 bases and 2 bases, in that order; junction bases with no gene match: 8. Germline V gene data show CDR1 as MNHEY and CDR2 as SVGAGI. The CDR3 is 15 residues long. In the source study's methods: Researchers report that nucleated cell counts were estimated from reference gene primer amplification. Measured with immunoSEQ multiplex PCR; TCRdb has only the in-frame clones, and not every one. That table supplies the V and J calls and clone size; D and trimming were determined from the DNA. The data hold over 130,000 clones, with 88% observed a single time. Material for sequencing was peripheral blood. The V gene is TRBV6-5, the J gene TRBJ2-3; TRBD1 matches at 7 bases. This receptor was obtained from a human donor with COVID-19, enrolled during active disease. The donor label of this sample is uncertain. CDR3 sequence reads: CASSANRGFTDTQYF. The CDR3 nucleotides read TGTGCCAGCAGCGCCAACAGGGGTTTCACAGATACGCAGTATTTT.